Here is one TCR beta chain with its context. Germline is not matched at one junction end, which may reflect a read error. These data come from a study of T cell changes during pregnancy in multiple sclerosis. Some clones are missing from TCRdb's copy, which holds only in-frame ones; the method was immunoSEQ multiplex PCR. Of around 60,000 clones in the sample, around 90% are singletons; the top ten hold approximately 1.8%. The CDR3 has 13 residues. The germline gives CDR1 SSHAT, CDR2 FNYEAQ (reference sequence). The sample was peripheral blood, taken in the first trimester of pregnancy. This receptor was identified in a female donor with multiple sclerosis, enrolled in a pregnancy study. This rearrangement joins TRBV7-7 to TRBJ2-5, with TRBD1 matching 7 bases. CDR3 amino acids: CASSRDRPETQYF. The CDR3 DNA reads TGTGCTAGCAGCCGGGACAGACCAGAGACCCAGTACTTC.